This T cell receptor beta chain was observed in a study of T cell changes during pregnancy in multiple sclerosis. Germline V gene sequence: CDR1 SQVTM, CDR2 ANQGSEA. The CDR3 is 15 residues long. Trimming removed 6 bases from V and 1 base from J; junction bases left unmatched: 7. Method: immunoSEQ multiplex PCR; TCRdb's copy keeps in-frame clones and lacks some. The table lists tens of thousands of clones, 93% of them singletons. The sequence derives from a female donor with multiple sclerosis, enrolled in a pregnancy study. The V gene is TRBV29-1, the J gene TRBJ2-1, with 9 bases lining up with TRBD2. This specimen was CD8+ T cells from peripheral blood mononuclear cells, taken in the second trimester of pregnancy. The CDR3 here is CSVGPLAGSYNEQFF. CDR3 in DNA: TGCAGCGTGGGACCTCTAGCGGGGTCCTACAATGAGCAGTTCTTC.